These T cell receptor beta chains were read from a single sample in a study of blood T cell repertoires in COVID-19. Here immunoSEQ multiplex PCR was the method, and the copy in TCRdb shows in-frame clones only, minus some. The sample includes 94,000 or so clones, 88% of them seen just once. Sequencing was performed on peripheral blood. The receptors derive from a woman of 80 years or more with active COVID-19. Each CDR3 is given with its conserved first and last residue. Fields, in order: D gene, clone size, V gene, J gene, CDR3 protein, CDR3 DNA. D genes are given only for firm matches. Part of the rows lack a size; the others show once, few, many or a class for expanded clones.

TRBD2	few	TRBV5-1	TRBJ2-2	CASSGTSGNTGELFF	TGCGCCAGCAGCGGGACTAGCGGAAACACCGGGGAGCTGTTTTTT
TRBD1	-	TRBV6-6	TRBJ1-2	CASSLDRGIYGYTF	TGTGCCAGCAGTTTGGACAGGGGTATCTATGGCTACACCTTC
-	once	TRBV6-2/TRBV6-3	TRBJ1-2	CASSYPSTIGGYTF	TGTGCCAGCAGTTACCCCAGTACTATTGGGGGCTACACCTTC
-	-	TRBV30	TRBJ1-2	CAWSRDTNYGYTF	TGTGCCTGGAGTAGGGACACCAACTATGGCTACACCTTC
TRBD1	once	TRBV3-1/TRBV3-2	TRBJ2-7	CASSQDIKGQDDEQYF	TGTGCCAGCAGCCAAGATATTAAGGGACAGGATGACGAGCAGTACTTC
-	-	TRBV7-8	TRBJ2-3	CASSLNWGLRDTQYF	TGTGCCAGCAGCTTAAACTGGGGCCTTAGGGATACGCAGTATTTT
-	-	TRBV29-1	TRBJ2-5	CSVAVTAEETQYF	TGCAGCGTTGCTGTCACCGCGGAAGAGACCCAGTACTTC
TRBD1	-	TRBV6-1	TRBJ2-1	CASSDQGANEQFF	TGTGCCAGCAGTGACCAGGGGGCCAATGAGCAGTTCTTC
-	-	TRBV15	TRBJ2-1	CATSRGGEASSYNEQFF	TGTGCCACCAGCAGAGGGGGGGAGGCAAGCTCCTACAATGAGCAGTTCTTC
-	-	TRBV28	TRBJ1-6	CASIPGSYNSPLHF	TGTGCCAGCATTCCGGGCTCCTATAATTCACCCCTCCACTTT